This T cell receptor (beta chain) was retrieved from a study of T cell responses to AZD1222 COVID-19 vaccine. Study overall: Second-dose schedules of about 4 or about 12 weeks were combined. Study-wide findings and caveats: There were mostly white British donors and more females than males, and clonal diversity was possibly underestimated. Two AZD1222 doses significantly raised spike-specific TCR breadth and depth over controls.

Sequenced by immunoSEQ multiplex PCR; TCRdb stores in-frame clones only, minus some. In the table there are approximately 260,000 clones, approximately 93% of which are singletons. As concerns this clone: Antigen specificity is unknown.

There are 16 residues in the CDR3. CDR1 is SEHNR, CDR2 FQNEAQ, per germline (reference sequence). The V end lost 5 bases, the J end lost 8 bases, and 19 bases lay between the germline ends. Sequenced here: peripheral blood, sampled on day 0 of AZD1222 vaccination. This clonotype was obtained from an adult in good health. The chain has TRBV7-9 and TRBJ1-6; D might be TRBD1 (6 bases). The CDR3 protein is CASSPWGALKDSPLHF. The CDR3 DNA reads as TGTGCCAGCAGCCCCTGGGGGGCTCTAAAGGATTCACCCCTCCACTTT.